This T cell receptor beta chain was obtained from a study of Ad26.COV2.S vaccination and SARS-CoV-2 variants. Study summary: Among those in the COV1001 Ad26.COV2.S trial arm was the donor.

TCRdb's copy holds only in-frame clones and misses some; the assay was immunoSEQ multiplex PCR. The data show 300,000 to 400,000 clones, 75% to 90% seen once. Noted treatment: around 19 received Ad26.COV2.S at low or high dose, single or two shots; several received placebo; per-sample allocation not given. Sampling took place 63 days after the first vaccine or placebo injection. This CDR3 spans 14 amino acids. V lost 7 bases and J lost 2, with 12 bases in between. Germline V gene data show CDR1 as LNHDA and CDR2 as SQIVND (reference sequence). The rearrangement links TRBV19 to TRBJ1-3, with no clear D. The receptor was isolated from a person between 18 and 59 years old who received the Ad26.COV2.S COVID-19 vaccine or a placebo. Specimen: peripheral blood, collected in a trial of Ad26.COV2.S vaccine versus placebo. As DNA, the CDR3 is TGTGCCAGTATCTCCCGGAGGGCTGGAAACACCATATATTTT. Translation: CASISRRAGNTIYF. The entire variable domain, with the rest obtained from reference TRBV19 and TRBJ1-3, is as follows: DGGITQSPKYLFRKEGQNVTLSCEQNLNHDAMYWYRQDPGQGLRLIYYSQIVNDFQKGDIAEGYSVSREKKESFPLTVTSAQKNPTAFYLCASISRRAGNTIYFGEGSWLTVV.